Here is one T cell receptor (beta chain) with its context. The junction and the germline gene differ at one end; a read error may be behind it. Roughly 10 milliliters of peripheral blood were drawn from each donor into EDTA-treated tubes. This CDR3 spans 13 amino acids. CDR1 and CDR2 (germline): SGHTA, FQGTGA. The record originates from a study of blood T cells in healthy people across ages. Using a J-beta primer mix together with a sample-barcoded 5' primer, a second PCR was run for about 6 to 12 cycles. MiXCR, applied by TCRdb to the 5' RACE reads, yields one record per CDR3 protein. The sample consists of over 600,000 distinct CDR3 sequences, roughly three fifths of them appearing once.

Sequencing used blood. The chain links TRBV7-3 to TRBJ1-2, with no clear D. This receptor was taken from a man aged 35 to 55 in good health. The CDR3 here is CAGSLLDGVGYTF. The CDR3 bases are TGTGCCGGCAGCTTACTAGACGGGGTTGGCTACACCTTC.